One sample yielded the 17 T cell receptor beta chains listed below, sequenced in a study of technical replicates of blood from several donors. The method was immunoSEQ multiplex PCR; TCRdb's version includes in-frame clones alone and lacks a portion of them. The sample shows approximately 79,000 clones, around 97% of them seen only once. The specimen was T cells isolated from PBMCs. These receptors all stem from a human donor in good health.

This rearrangement joins TRBV29-1 to TRBJ1-1; tentatively, D is TRBD1 (5 bases). The CDR3 spans 12 residues. The germline gives CDR1 SQVTM, CDR2 ANQGSEA. V lost 4 bases to trimming and J lost 6 bases, with 12 bases between them. CDR3 sequence (DNA): TGCAGCGTTGGAACGATGGGGCCTGAAGCTTTCTTT. It encodes CSVGTMGPEAFF. Variable domain in full (rest from reference TRBV29-1 and TRBJ1-1): SAVISQKPSRDICQRGTSLTIQCQVDSQVTMMFWYRQQPGQSLTLIATANQGSEATYESGFVIDKFPISRPNLTFSTLTVSNMSPEDSSIYLCSVGTMGPEAFFGQGTRLTVV.

This sequence joins TRBV11-2 and TRBJ1-1; possibly TRBD1 for D (6 bases). V lost 0 bases and J 11 bases, leaving 22 bases between the germline ends. The CDR3 sequence is 16 residues long. Germline loops: CDR1 SGHAT, CDR2 FQNNGV. The CDR3 coding sequence is TGTGCCAGCAGCTTAGATGGGTCGGGGGGCGAAGGGAAGGCTTTCTTT. It encodes CASSLDGSGGEGKAFF.

This chain links TRBV6-4 with TRBJ2-3; D is unresolved. Germline CDR1 is MRHNA and CDR2 is SNTAGT. V was trimmed by 4 bases and J by 1 base, leaving 6 bases between them. This CDR3 spans 13 amino acids. The CDR3 coding sequence is TGTGCCAGCAGTGCATCAGGCACAGATACGCAGTATTTT. As protein: CASSASGTDTQYF.

The rearrangement uses TRBV15 and TRBJ1-1, with D possibly TRBD1 on 5 matching bases. This CDR3 comprises 14 residues. V was pared by 0 bases and J by 3 bases, with 8 bases between. Germline CDR1 LNHNV, CDR2 YYDKDF (reference sequence). The CDR3 region is CATSRDRRDTEAFF. In DNA form, the CDR3 reads TGTGCCACCAGCAGAGATCGCAGGGACACTGAAGCTTTCTTT. Complete variable domain (other parts from reference TRBV15 and TRBJ1-1): DAMVIQNPRYQVTQFGKPVTLSCSQTLNHNVMYWYQQKSSQAPKLLFHYYDKDFNNEADTPDNFQSRRPNTSFCFLDIRSPGLGDTAMYLCATSRDRRDTEAFFGQGTRLTVV.

The rearrangement links TRBV19 to TRBJ2-4; D is undetermined. The CDR3 consists of 14 residues. The V gene's germline CDR1 is LNHDA and CDR2 SQIVND (reference sequence). V was pared by 6 bases and J by 0 bases, with 9 bases between. CDR3 protein: CASSDAVAKNIQYF. CDR3 nucleotides: TGTGCCAGTAGCGATGCGGTAGCCAAAAACATTCAGTACTTC.

This chain joins TRBV11-2 and TRBJ1-2; a weak D match, TRBD1 (6 bases). V was shortened by 1 base and J by 6 bases, with 18 bases between the two germline ends. Germline values: CDR1 SGHAT, CDR2 FQNNGV. This CDR3 contains 16 residues. This chain's CDR3 is CASSLVGQSGLDGYTF. In DNA form, the CDR3 reads TGTGCCAGCAGCTTAGTCGGACAGAGCGGTCTAGATGGCTACACCTTC.

The chain couples TRBV5-1 to TRBJ1-2, with D tentatively TRBD1 (5 bases). Trimming cost V 1 base and J 3 bases, with 16 bases left between them. Germline V gene data show CDR1 as SGHRS and CDR2 as YFSETQ. The CDR3 is 16 residues long. CDR3 sequence reads: CASSLSAIGADYGYTF. CDR3 sequence (DNA): TGCGCCAGCAGCTTGTCTGCGATAGGGGCTGACTATGGCTACACCTTC.

The rearrangement links TRBV5-1 to TRBJ2-3; D gene uncertain. Trimming took off 0 bases at V and 4 bases at J, with 12 bases between the two ends. The CDR3 is 15 amino acids. Germline loops: CDR1 SGHRS, CDR2 YFSETQ. The CDR3 region is CASSLVDPGPDTQYF. The CDR3, as DNA: TGCGCCAGCAGCTTGGTCGATCCTGGGCCAGATACGCAGTATTTT.

The chain combines TRBV6-5 with TRBJ1-5; no definite D call. This CDR3 has 14 amino acids. V was trimmed by 0 bases and J by 4 bases, leaving 7 bases between them. Looked up from germline, CDR1 is MNHEY and CDR2 is SVGAGI. Written as DNA, the CDR3 is TGTGCCAGCAGTTACTCAGAGGGAAATCAGCCCCAGCATTTT. It yields the protein CASSYSEGNQPQHF.

The chain couples TRBV7-9 to TRBJ2-7; maybe TRBD2 (6 bases). CDR3 size: 12 residues. Germline V gene lookup returns CDR1 SEHNR and CDR2 FQNEAQ (reference sequence). The V gene lost 5 bases and the J gene lost 3 bases, with 8 bases spanning the gap. This chain's CDR3 is CASSGGLYEQYF. DNA for the CDR3: TGTGCCAGCAGCGGGGGACTCTACGAGCAGTACTTC.

This chain joins TRBV6-5 and TRBJ2-7, with 8 bases that match TRBD2. The CDR3 consists of 15 residues. Looked up from germline, CDR1 is MNHEY and CDR2 is SVGAGI. The V and J ends lost 4 bases and 6 bases, in that order; junction bases with no gene match: 11. The CDR3 DNA reads as TGTGCCAGCAGTTTCGGGACTAGGCTCTTATCCGAGCAGTACTTC. The encoded protein is CASSFGTRLLSEQYF.

The chain joins TRBV5-1 to TRBJ1-1; 9 nucleotides line up with TRBD1. Trimming cost V 4 bases and J 0 bases; bases outside gene matches: 7. Germline values: CDR1 SGHRS, CDR2 YFSETQ. This CDR3 contains 16 residues. The CDR3 DNA sequence: TGCGCCAGCAGCATATTCGGACAGGGGATGAACACTGAAGCTTTCTTT. It yields the protein CASSIFGQGMNTEAFF.

J is TRBJ2-7 and V is TRBV10-3, with 7 bases fitting TRBD1. The V segment lost 3 bases and the J segment 3 bases; nucleotides outside the gene matches: 5. The CDR3 has 14 residues. The germline CDR1 and CDR2 sequences are ENHRY and SYGVKD. The CDR3 region is CAISEQAGGYEQYF. The CDR3 region has the DNA TGTGCCATCAGTGAACAAGCAGGGGGCTACGAGCAGTACTTC.

The chain couples TRBV9 to TRBJ2-7, with 10 bases fitting TRBD1. The V and J ends lost 5 bases and 3 bases, in that order; junction bases with no gene match: 11. Germline V gene sequence: CDR1 SGDLS, CDR2 YYNGEE. This CDR3 comprises 16 residues. The CDR3 reads CASSPKVGTGVYEQYF. CDR3 DNA: TGTGCCAGCAGTCCAAAAGTCGGGACAGGGGTCTACGAGCAGTACTTC.

The J gene is TRBJ1-1, the V gene TRBV25-1; D gene uncertain. V lost 5 bases, J lost 2 bases, and 18 bases lay in between. Germline loops: CDR1 MGHDK, CDR2 SYGVNS. The CDR3 is 16 amino acids. DNA for the CDR3: TGTGCCAGCAGTAGAGTGGGCACTCTCCCTAACACTGAAGCTTTCTTT. This gives the protein CASSRVGTLPNTEAFF.

The rearrangement uses TRBV7-6 and TRBJ2-5; 9 bases agree with TRBD1. V trimming: 5 bases; J trimming: 5 bases; junction bases outside the gene matches: 6. CDR3 length: 14 amino acids. Germline assignment: CDR1 SGHVS and CDR2 FNYEAQ. CDR3 sequence reads: CASSVTGGGETQYF. CDR3 sequence (DNA): TGTGCCAGCAGCGTAACAGGGGGCGGGGAGACCCAGTACTTC.

The V call is TRBV11-2, the J call TRBJ1-2; no reliable D call. The germline CDR1 and CDR2 sequences are SGHAT and FQNNGV. The CDR3 extends over 12 amino acids. V dropped 3 bases and J dropped 4 bases, with 6 bases sitting between them. The CDR3 DNA sequence: TGTGCCAGCAGCTTCCGACTCTATGGCTACACCTTC. Residues: CASSFRLYGYTF.